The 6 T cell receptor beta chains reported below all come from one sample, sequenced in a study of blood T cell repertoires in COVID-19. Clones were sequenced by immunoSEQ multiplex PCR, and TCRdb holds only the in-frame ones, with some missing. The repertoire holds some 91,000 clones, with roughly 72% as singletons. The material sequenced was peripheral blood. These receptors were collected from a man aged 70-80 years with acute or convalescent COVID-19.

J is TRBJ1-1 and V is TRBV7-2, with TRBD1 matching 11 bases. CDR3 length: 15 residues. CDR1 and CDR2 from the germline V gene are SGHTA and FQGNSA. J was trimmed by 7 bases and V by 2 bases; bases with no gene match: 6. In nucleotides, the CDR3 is TGTGCCAGCAGCTTACGTGGACAGGGGGCCGTTGAAGCTTTCTTT. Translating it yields CASSLRGQGAVEAFF.

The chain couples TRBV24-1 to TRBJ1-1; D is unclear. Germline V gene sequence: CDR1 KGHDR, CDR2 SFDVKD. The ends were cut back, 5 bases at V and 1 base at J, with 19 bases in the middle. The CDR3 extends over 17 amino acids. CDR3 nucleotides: TGTGCCACCAGTGTTGGCGGACTTGGGGTTAGGAACACTGAAGCTTTCTTT. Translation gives CATSVGGLGVRNTEAFF.

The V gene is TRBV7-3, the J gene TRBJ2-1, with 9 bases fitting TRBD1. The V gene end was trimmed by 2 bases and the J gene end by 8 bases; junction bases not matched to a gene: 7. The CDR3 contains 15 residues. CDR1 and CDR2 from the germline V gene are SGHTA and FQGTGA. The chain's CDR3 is CASSLGTGWKYEQFF. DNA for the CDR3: TGTGCCAGCAGCTTAGGGACAGGGTGGAAGTATGAGCAGTTCTTC. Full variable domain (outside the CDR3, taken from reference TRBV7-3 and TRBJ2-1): GAGVSQTPSNKVTEKGKYVELRCDPISGHTALYWYRQSLGQGPEFLIYFQGTGAADDSGLPNDRFFAVRPEGSVSTLKIQRTERGDSAVYLCASSLGTGWKYEQFFGPGTRLTVL.

The CDR3 DNA follows: TGTGCCAGTAGTACATCTCGGGCAGATACGCAGTATTTT. Translated, it gives CASSTSRADTQYF. This chain uses TRBV19 with TRBJ2-3; D unresolved. The V and J ends lost 4 bases and 4 bases respectively, with 9 bases between them. The germline gives CDR1 LNHDA, CDR2 SQIVND (reference sequence). The length of the CDR3 is 13 residues.

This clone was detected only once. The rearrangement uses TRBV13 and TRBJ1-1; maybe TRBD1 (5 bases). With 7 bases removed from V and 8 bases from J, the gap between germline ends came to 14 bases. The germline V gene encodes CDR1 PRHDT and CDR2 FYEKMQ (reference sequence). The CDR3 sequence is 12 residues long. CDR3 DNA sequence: TGTGCCAGCAATATGGGGCAATCAGAAGCTTTCTTT. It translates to CASNMGQSEAFF.

The CDR3: CASPSQGVTGELFF. CDR3 DNA: TGTGCCAGCCCCAGCCAAGGGGTCACCGGGGAGCTGTTTTTT. The rearrangement uses TRBV7-9 and TRBJ2-2, with D possibly matching TRBD1 (5 bases). This CDR3 is built from 14 residues. CDR1 and CDR2 from the germline V gene are SEHNR and FQNEAQ (reference sequence). V gave up 8 bases and J gave up 4 bases, with 14 bases separating them.